A single T cell receptor beta chain is shown here with its context. Its target antigen remains unknown. One base away there is no much larger clone; base qualities are not given. According to the study, the label for this sample's time point signals: baseline before oral tofacitinib. Peripheral blood and lesional scalp punch biopsies were obtained from patients with alopecia areata. PBMCs were isolated by density centrifugation and stained for CD3, CD4 and CD8, and CD4+ and CD8+ T cells were sorted on a FACSAria. This specimen comes from a study of CD8+ T cells in alopecia areata (dated by TCRdb to 2016 to 2019). Concerning the study at large: The treated patients took part in an open-label pilot trial in which moderate-to-severe alopecia areata was treated with oral tofacitinib at 5 to 10 mg twice daily. In humans, TCRbeta sequencing was performed on scalp tissue and on sorted CD4+ and CD8+ peripheral blood T cells from healthy controls and from patients with patchy or totalis/universalis alopecia areata. Tofacitinib-treated patients had biopsies at baseline and at 4 and 24 weeks of treatment, with a later scalp biopsy in several patients. TCRbeta CDR3 regions were amplified by immunoSEQ multiplex PCR using 35 Vbeta forward and 13 Jbeta reverse primers. To study T cell clonal expansion in alopecia areata, the researchers applied high-throughput TCRbeta sequencing to both the C3H/HeJ mouse model and human patients. Patients received tofacitinib for 6 to 18 months and were then followed off drug for 6 months to check for delayed response and recurrence. Scalp clonality was compared across normal scalp (n=4), patchy alopecia areata scalp (n=8), and alopecia totalis/universalis scalp (n=8). RNA was obtained with the PAXgene miRNA kit for fixed scalp, the miRNeasy kit for PBMCs, and the RNeasy kit for mouse skin.

The junction carries 10 bases between V and J, which are trimmed by 4 bases and 4 bases respectively. The CDR3 spans 13 residues, from the cysteine through the phenylalanine. The sequence is cut down to CDR3 DNA, 39 bases in frame from base 1. As encoded in the germline V gene, CDR1 is MNHNS while CDR2 is SASEGT. The library was built by means of the immunoSEQ multiplex PCR assay. To provide template for TCR sequencing, every sample had RNA extracted and reverse transcribed into cDNA. First-strand cDNA was synthesized with SuperScript III using a 2:1 mix of oligo-dT and random hexamers. A synthetic immune receptor repertoire was used to gauge amplification bias, and whatever bias remained was removed computationally. The published analysis was carried out like this. Raw reads were preprocessed to remove errors, and CDR3 was defined by IMGT conventions from the conserved cysteine to phenylalanine. To get clonality, Shannon entropy was normalized by log2 of the number of productive unique TCRs and the result was subtracted from 1. Scalp TCRbeta sequences were cross-referenced with sorted blood CD4 and CD8 repertoires so that the CD4 or CD8 identity of scalp clones could be inferred. The table was pulled from immuneACCESS by TCRdb, which kept in-frame rearrangements only. Such tables lose some clones; where checked, under half of the loss comes from unresolved V genes, and the rest has no known cause. The V and J calls and the clone size are those of that table, but D and trimming were determined from the DNA. This sample has some 130,000 clones in its table, and approximately 53% of those were observed once. The top ten clones comprise less than 5.5% of the sample.

Results the study describes overall, beyond this receptor: TCR sequences shared between patients were less clear than in mice, possibly partly because of HLA diversity in the patient population. Unlike mouse skin, which is dominated by gammadelta T cells, normal human skin has resident alphabeta T cells that are also sequenced, and this complicates analysis of the scalp TCR repertoire. Higher clonality and more expanded CD8+ clones were observed in lesional scalp than in normal scalp, particularly in alopecia totalis/universalis, a finding suggestive of antigenic drive.

This clonotype was obtained from a human donor with alopecia areata. The rearranged segments are TRBV6-1 and TRBJ1-2, with TRBD1 as a weak D call on 6 bases. The sample in question was CD4+ T cells sorted from blood, obtained at week 0. The DNA is as follows: TGTGCCAGCAGTGTGGACAGCATCTATGGCTACACCTTC. Its coded protein is CASSVDSIYGYTF.